The 13 T cell receptor beta chains reported below all come from one sample, sequenced in a study of T cell repertoires in cytomegalovirus infection. One entry per CDR3 protein, called by TCRdb with MiXCR from the reads. The sample yields about 890,000 distinct CDR3 sequences, around 31% seen once. These receptors have no identified antigens. The sample was cultured CD8+ T cells from PBMCs, taken from culture after CMV antigen stimulation. The receptors derive from a human donor in good health (CMV status not recorded). Some clones in this sample may be carry-over from other donors' samples.

This clonotype was counted between two and nine times. The genes are TRBV6-2 or TRBV6-3 and TRBJ2-2, with D possibly being TRBD1 or TRBD2 (5 bases each). CDR1 is MNHEY and CDR2 is SVGEGT in the germline V gene. The CDR3 sequence is 15 residues long. Trimming removed 4 bases from V and 6 bases from J, with 15 bases in between. CDR3 region: CASSSGIAGAGELFF. The CDR3, as DNA: TGTGCCAGCAGTTCAGGGATAGCCGGGGCCGGGGAGCTGTTTTTT.

The chain combines TRBV5-6 with TRBJ1-5; D possibly corresponds to TRBD1 (6 bases). With 4 bases removed from V and 5 bases from J, the gap between germline ends came to 19 bases. Germline loops: CDR1 SGHDT, CDR2 YYEEEE. CDR3 length: 16 amino acids. CDR3 sequence: CASSPSGGLSHQPQHF. The CDR3, as DNA: TGTGCCAGCAGCCCGTCGGGGGGGCTGTCTCATCAGCCCCAGCATTTT.

This CDR3 is CASSFAQENLYEQYF. CDR3 nucleotides: TGTGCCAGCAGTTTCGCGCAGGAAAACCTCTACGAGCAGTACTTC. The chain couples TRBV12-3 or TRBV12-4 to TRBJ2-7; no firm D call. The CDR3 contains 15 residues. The germline V and J ends were trimmed by 3 bases and 3 bases, with 15 bases remaining between them.

This clonotype has only a few counts. This sequence joins TRBV19 and TRBJ1-1; unclear D gene. The CDR3 length is 13 residues. Germline V gene data show CDR1 as LNHDA and CDR2 as SQIVND (reference sequence). Trimming took 2 bases from V and 1 from J, leaving 5 bases between them. The CDR3 DNA reads as TGTGCCAGTAGTATATACGGGAACACTGAAGCTTTCTTT. Translating it yields CASSIYGNTEAFF.

V gene TRBV7-3 combines with J gene TRBJ2-1; tentative D call: TRBD1 (6 bases). The CDR3 runs 14 residues. Trimming removed 5 bases from V and 5 bases from J, with 13 bases in between. From germline, CDR1 is SGHTA and CDR2 FQGTGA. The CDR3 DNA is TGTGCCAGCAGCCAAGGGGGTATGAACAATGAGCAGTTCTTC. It encodes CASSQGGMNNEQFF.

In regard to this clonotype: One junction end does not reproduce the germline sequence, and a read error may be involved. CDR3 amino acids: CSARDWDDTQYF. CDR3 sequence (DNA): TGCAGTGCAAGAGACTGGGACGATACGCAGTATTTT. The chain recombines TRBV20-1 with TRBJ2-3; D is tentatively TRBD1 or TRBD2 (5 bases each). The CDR3 loop spans 12 amino acids. Germline V gives CDR1 DFQATT, CDR2 SNEGSKA (reference sequence).

For this clonotype: With a much larger clone just one base away, this may be a read error. CDR3 in DNA: TGTGTCAGCAGCTATAAAAGGGGCCAAGGGACAGATACGCAGTATTTT. Translated: CVSSYKRGQGTDTQYF. The rearrangement uses TRBV7-6 and TRBJ2-3, with D possibly matching TRBD1 (5 bases). This CDR3 region has 16 residues. Germline V CDR1 and CDR2: SGHVS, FNYEAQ.

This clonotype was observed a few times. This chain uses TRBV14 with TRBJ2-5; 8 bases are a match to TRBD2. The V segment lost 4 bases and the J segment 7 bases; nucleotides outside the gene matches: 8. The CDR3 spans 14 residues. The germline V gene encodes CDR1 SGHDN and CDR2 FVKESK. CDR3 coding DNA: TGTGCCAGCAGCCCCAGGACTAGCATCGGGACCCAGTACTTC. It codes for CASSPRTSIGTQYF.

This clonotype came up a few times. This chain uses TRBV15 with TRBJ1-5; TRBD1 matches at 9 bases. CDR1 is LNHNV, CDR2 YYDKDF, per germline (reference sequence). The V gene end was trimmed by 0 bases and the J gene end by 3 bases; junction bases not matched to a gene: 3. The CDR3 consists of 16 residues. In DNA form, the CDR3 reads TGTGCCACCAGCAGAGAAGGGACAGGGCTCAATCAGCCCCAGCATTTT. Protein sequence: CATSREGTGLNQPQHF.

The sample holds a few counts of this clonotype. The chain links TRBV11-2 to TRBJ1-2; D perhaps matches TRBD1 (6 bases). This CDR3 comprises 17 residues. Germline V gene data show CDR1 as SGHAT and CDR2 as FQNNGV. Deletions cut 4 bases from V and 0 bases from J, with 18 bases between. Written as DNA, the CDR3 is TGTGCCAGCAGCTCTGTCCGGACAGAACTAGCTAACTATGGCTACACCTTC. Its protein product is CASSSVRTELANYGYTF.

This rearrangement joins TRBV20-1 to TRBJ1-1; D is possibly TRBD1 (6 bases). The CDR3 consists of 14 residues. The germline gives CDR1 DFQATT, CDR2 SNEGSKA (reference sequence). Trimming cost V 8 bases and J 5 bases, with 21 bases left between them. Written as DNA, the CDR3 is TGCAGTTCCCCAAGGGGGGTTTTAAGGACTGAAGCTTTCTTT. Protein product: CSSPRGVLRTEAFF.

The sample holds a few counts of this clonotype. The chain recombines TRBV27 with TRBJ2-1, with TRBD1 as a possible D gene (6 bases). V shed 5 bases and J shed 6 bases, with 14 bases lying between them. Germline V gene sequence: CDR1 MNHEY, CDR2 SMNVEV (reference sequence). The CDR3 consists of 14 residues. In DNA, the CDR3 is TGTGCCAGCAGTCGCAGGACAGCCATCAATGAGCAGTTCTTC. Its protein product is CASSRRTAINEQFF.

CDR3 coding DNA: TGTGCCAGCAGTCCCCGGGACAGGGGGGTGGATGAGCAGTTCTTC. Protein product: CASSPRDRGVDEQFF. The chain links TRBV28 to TRBJ2-1, with 11 bases that match TRBD1. The J segment lost 8 bases and the V segment lost 5 bases, leaving 8 bases of the junction unmatched. This CDR3 contains 15 residues. Germline V CDR1 and CDR2: MDHEN, SYDVKM.